This is a list of T cell receptor beta chains from one sample in a study of early T cells in non-severe SARS-CoV-2 infection. TCRdb re-called the 5' RACE reads through MiXCR, storing one row per CDR3 protein. In the table there are roughly 61,000 distinct CDR3 sequences, 13% of which are singletons. The sequencing here drew on whole blood, taken at baseline. The receptors come from an adult who was a healthcare worker with PCR-confirmed SARS-CoV-2 infection or an uninfected control (not recorded which). Each CDR3 is given without its conserved first and last residue.

j_call | cdr3_length | v_call | cdr3_aa
TRBJ2-5 | 11 | TRBV20-1 | SAKFSPQETQY
TRBJ1-2 | 15 | TRBV12-3/TRBV12-4 | ASSLVGTEFKNYGYT
TRBJ2-2 | 13 | TRBV7-2 | ASSRYRGQSGELF
TRBJ1-6 | 13 | TRBV4-1 | ASSQVIQGNSPLH
TRBJ2-7 | 10 | TRBV28 | ASSTGQVVPY
TRBJ2-7 | 11 | TRBV28 | ASSPEADYEQY
TRBJ2-1 | 12 | TRBV4-2 | ASSWGQFDNEQF
TRBJ2-2 | 12 | TRBV29-1 | SVERLSNTGELF
TRBJ2-5 | 12 | TRBV5-5 | ASSSPTGYETQY
TRBJ2-7 | 12 | TRBV4-3 | ASSQRDSSYEQY
TRBJ2-3 | 12 | TRBV9 | ASSTRPSADTQY
TRBJ2-1 | 10 | TRBV7-6 | ASGGAGNEQF
TRBJ2-7 | 13 | TRBV3-1 | ASSHPGTSSYEQY
TRBJ2-3 | 13 | TRBV6-2/TRBV6-3 | ASTSQQPSTDTQY
TRBJ2-7 | 13 | TRBV6-5 | ASSYGGVGTGEQY
TRBJ1-5 | 13 | TRBV19 | ASRGAVRGNQPQH
TRBJ1-3 | 12 | TRBV5-1 | ASSLAGYGNTIY
TRBJ1-6 | 12 | TRBV7-9 | ASSLEQGRSPLH
TRBJ1-6 | 11 | TRBV20-1 | SEQTGALGTLH
TRBJ2-1 | 13 | TRBV13 | ASSLRAYSYNEQF
TRBJ2-6 | 14 | TRBV24-1 | ATSDLGVSGANVLT